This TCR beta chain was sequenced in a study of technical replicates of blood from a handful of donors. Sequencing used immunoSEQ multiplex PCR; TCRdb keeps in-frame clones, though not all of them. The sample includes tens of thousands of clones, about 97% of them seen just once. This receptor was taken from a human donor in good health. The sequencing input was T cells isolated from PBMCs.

The CDR3: CASNPTEGLVYEQYF. The CDR3, as DNA: TGTGCCAGCAACCCCACAGAGGGACTGGTCTACGAGCAGTACTTC. The rearrangement uses TRBV6-1 and TRBJ2-7; a weak D match, TRBD2 (6 bases). Trimming removed 7 bases at V and 3 bases at J, with 19 bases between. In germline, CDR1 is MNHNS, CDR2 SASEGT. The CDR3 runs to 15 residues.